This T cell receptor (beta chain) derives from a study of T-cell reconstitution after alpha-beta-depleted transplantation in children. Study-wide results and caveats: Expanded graft clones, several hundred of them, were reportedly the source of alpha-beta T cells about two months after transplant.

Unique molecular identifiers were incorporated during preparation of the TCRbeta library. Each CDR3 protein is one row after TCRdb ran MiXCR on the PCR reads. Here the sample spans fewer than 400,000 distinct CDR3 sequences, roughly 25% being singletons. There are 16 residues in the CDR3. The V gene's germline CDR1 is LNHNV and CDR2 YYDKDF (reference sequence). V lost 5 bases, J lost 3 bases, and 20 bases lay in between. To note about this clonotype: Its antigen is undetermined.

The starting material was PBMCs, mostly from graft donor cells, obtained 180 days after TCRalphabeta/CD19-depleted stem cell transplant. The sequence was obtained from a male patient between 10 and 17 years old who had a stem cell transplant for acute lymphoblastic leukemia, so the T cells may come from the graft donor. This chain links TRBV15 with TRBJ2-7; D is unresolved. CDR3: CATSGSGRPSRYEQYF. The DNA for the CDR3 is TGTGCCACCAGCGGATCGGGCCGGCCTTCCCGCTACGAGCAGTACTTC.